The rows below give T cell receptor beta chains drawn from one sample of a study of cytomegalovirus exposure and HLA in healthy donors. The repertoire was sequenced with immunoSEQ multiplex PCR; TCRdb's copy has only in-frame clones and lacks some. The repertoire has some 200,000 clones, about four fifths of them found once; the top ten carry nearly 0.4%. What was sequenced was PBMCs. These receptors all stem from a male donor in good health and CMV-seropositive. The CDR3 runs from the conserved cysteine through the conserved F or W. The order of the fields is D gene, V gene, clone size, J gene, CDR3 DNA, CDR3 protein. The D gene is left open where the match is weak. Rows may omit the clone size; those that give it use once, few, many or a size class.

D: TRBD1; V: TRBV28; size: once; J: TRBJ1-1; DNA: TGTGCCAGCAGAACAGGGGGGCTGGGTACTGAAGCTTTCTTT; CDR3: CASRTGGLGTEAFF
D: TRBD1; V: TRBV19; size: -; J: TRBJ2-1; DNA: TGTGCCAGTAGTATAGGAGGGACAGATTGGAATGAGCAGTTCTTC; CDR3: CASSIGGTDWNEQFF
D: TRBD1; V: TRBV18; size: -; J: TRBJ2-3; DNA: TGTGCCAGCTCACGCGGGACAGGGATCACAGATACGCAGTATTTT; CDR3: CASSRGTGITDTQYF
D: TRBD1; V: TRBV7-3; size: -; J: TRBJ2-3; DNA: TGTGCCAGCAGCCGGGGTTTACGACCGGGACAGGGGACAGATACGCAGTATTTT; CDR3: CASSRGLRPGQGTDTQYF
D: -; V: TRBV28; size: -; J: TRBJ1-6; DNA: TGTGCCAGCAGCGGGCCCCGACGGGGTTGGGATTCACCCCTCCACTTT; CDR3: CASSGPRRGWDSPLHF
D: -; V: TRBV11-2; size: few; J: TRBJ1-2; DNA: TGTGCCAGCAGCTTCTCTCAGACAGGTTTGGGGGGCTACACCTTC; CDR3: CASSFSQTGLGGYTF
D: -; V: TRBV5-4; size: -; J: TRBJ2-7; DNA: TGTGCCAGCAGCCCCGATCGAGGGTCTTACGAGCAGTACTTC; CDR3: CASSPDRGSYEQYF
D: -; V: TRBV20-1; size: few; J: TRBJ2-1; DNA: TGCAGTGCTAGACCCCTTAATGAGCAGTTCTTC; CDR3: CSARPLNEQFF
D: TRBD2; V: TRBV28; size: few; J: TRBJ2-1; DNA: TGTGCCAGCAGCACTCCGGGACTAGCGGGAGATGGTAGCTCCTACAATGAGCAGTTCTTC; CDR3: CASSTPGLAGDGSSYNEQFF
D: -; V: TRBV4-3; size: -; J: TRBJ2-5; DNA: TGCGCCAGCAGCCAAGATCGGGGTGGAACGTCACAAGAGACCCAGTACTTC; CDR3: CASSQDRGGTSQETQYF
D: -; V: TRBV5-6; size: -; J: TRBJ2-5; DNA: TGTGCCAGCAGCTATGGCGGGCGATATCTGGAGACCCAGTACTTC; CDR3: CASSYGGRYLETQYF
D: TRBD2; V: TRBV15; size: few; J: TRBJ2-3; DNA: TGTGCCACCAGCAGAGATCGCCTAGCGGGACTTGCAGATACGCAGTATTTT; CDR3: CATSRDRLAGLADTQYF
D: -; V: TRBV25-1; size: -; J: TRBJ1-6; DNA: TGTGCCAGCAGTGACCCTCATTCACCCCTCCACTTT; CDR3: CASSDPHSPLHF
D: TRBD1; V: TRBV6-5; size: few; J: TRBJ2-7; DNA: TGTGCCAGCAGATTCGACAGGGGCGGCTACGAGCAGTACTTC; CDR3: CASRFDRGGYEQYF
D: -; V: TRBV10-3; size: -; J: TRBJ2-1; DNA: TGTGCCACCGAGGGGGATCACAATGAGCAGTTCTTC; CDR3: CATEGDHNEQFF
D: TRBD1; V: TRBV7-2; size: once; J: TRBJ2-1; DNA: TGTGCCAGCAGCTCCCGGGACAGGGGAGATGAGCAGTTCTTC; CDR3: CASSSRDRGDEQFF
D: -; V: TRBV19; size: -; J: TRBJ1-2; DNA: TGTGCCAGTAGTATTGAGATGCTACCCTATGGCTACACCTTC; CDR3: CASSIEMLPYGYTF
D: -; V: TRBV5-5; size: -; J: TRBJ1-2; DNA: TGTGCCAGCAGCCAAGGACAGAACTATGGCTACACCTTC; CDR3: CASSQGQNYGYTF
D: TRBD1; V: TRBV7-2; size: -; J: TRBJ2-1; DNA: TGTGCCAGCAGCTTCGGGGACAGGGGTGGTCGGTTCTTC; CDR3: CASSFGDRGGRFF
D: -; V: TRBV6-1; size: -; J: TRBJ2-2; DNA: TGTGCCAGCAGTGAAGGGACAAACGGGGAGCTGTTTTTT; CDR3: CASSEGTNGELFF
D: -; V: TRBV9; size: -; J: TRBJ2-2; DNA: TGTGCCAGCTCCGGCAGACTCCCGGCGGGGGAGCTGTTTTTT; CDR3: CASSGRLPAGELFF
D: TRBD2; V: TRBV4-2; size: -; J: TRBJ2-2; DNA: TGTGCCAGCAGCCAAGAGGCGGGGGGGGCCGGGGAGCTGTTTTTT; CDR3: CASSQEAGGAGELFF
D: TRBD2; V: TRBV5-6; size: -; J: TRBJ2-1; DNA: TGTGCCAGCAGAACTCTAGCGGGAGTTACCAATGAGCAGTTCTTC; CDR3: CASRTLAGVTNEQFF
D: -; V: TRBV7-9; size: once; J: TRBJ2-3; DNA: TGTTCCAGCAGCTTCGGGGATACGCAGTATTTT; CDR3: CSSSFGDTQYF
D: -; V: TRBV7-9; size: -; J: TRBJ1-3; DNA: TGTGCCAGCAGCTTATTTTCAGGGAAGGGCCCTGACTCTGGAAACACCATATATTTT; CDR3: CASSLFSGKGPDSGNTIYF
D: -; V: TRBV29-1; size: -; J: TRBJ2-2; DNA: TGCAGCGTGGAACGCCGGGCTCCATGGGGTAGCGCGAACACCGGGGAGCTGTTTTTT; CDR3: CSVERRAPWGSANTGELFF
D: -; V: TRBV6-5; size: -; J: TRBJ2-5; DNA: TGTGCCAGCAGTCCCAGGATCCCGTCGGAAGAGACCCAGTACTTC; CDR3: CASSPRIPSEETQYF
D: TRBD2; V: TRBV7-2; size: once; J: TRBJ2-1; DNA: TGTGCCAGCAGCCCCATAGGGAGTAGCGGGGGTAAAGGGGGTGAGCAGTTCTTC; CDR3: CASSPIGSSGGKGGEQFF